A single sample is the source of the 21 T cell receptor beta chains below, sequenced in a study of technical replicates of blood from a few donors listed by TCRdb under 2017. Library preparation was by the immunoSEQ multiplex PCR assay. Here the immuneACCESS table is served through TCRdb, limited to in-frame sequences with V and J called. Missing clones are a known gap in these copies; in checked studies unresolved V genes cover under half, and the rest lacks a known reason. The sample data list over 50,000 clones, and about 88% of these were observed just once. The biggest ten clones account for under 6.5% of the sample. The sample taken for sequencing was PBMCs. These receptor sequences come from a human donor in good health. Some clones in this sample may be carry-over from other donors' samples.

The chain recombines TRBV2 with TRBJ2-2; 8 nucleotides line up with TRBD1. The junction had 5 bases not matched to a gene; V was cut back by 7 bases and J by 7 bases. The CDR3 covers 13 residues. The germline V gene has CDR1 SNHLY and CDR2 FYNNEI. The CDR3 spells CASTRGQGGELFF. The CDR3 DNA sequence: TGTGCCAGCACCAGGGGGCAGGGCGGGGAGCTGTTTTTT.

This clone showed up just once. The chain couples TRBV18 to TRBJ2-7, with 13 bases aligning to TRBD2. V lost 0 bases, J lost 7 bases, and 6 bases stayed unmatched. The V gene's germline CDR1 is KGHSH and CDR2 LQKENI. The CDR3 runs 16 residues. CDR3 nucleotide sequence: TGTGCCAGCTCACCACCGGGGACTAGCGGGAATGGGGAGCAGTACTTC. Translating gives CASSPPGTSGNGEQYF. The full variable domain, rest sourced from reference TRBV18 and TRBJ2-7, is NAGVMQNPRHLVRRRGQEARLRCSPMKGHSHVYWYRQLPEEGLKFMVYLQKENIIDESGMPKERFSAEFPKEGPSILRIQQVVRGDSAAYFCASSPPGTSGNGEQYFGPGTRLTVT.

J is TRBJ2-2 and V is TRBV30, with a weak D call TRBD2 (6 bases). Trimming left V 3 bases short and J 4 bases short, with 15 bases between. Germline CDR1 reads GTSNPN; CDR2 reads SVGIG (reference sequence). The CDR3 runs to 15 residues. CDR3 loop: CAWSPGTGGTGELFF. The CDR3 DNA reads TGTGCCTGGAGCCCCGGGACTGGGGGCACCGGGGAGCTGTTTTTT.

This chain connects TRBV19 to TRBJ2-1; D is uncertain. The CDR3 loop spans 15 amino acids. V was pared by 3 bases and J by 1 base, with 10 bases between. Germline V gives CDR1 LNHDA, CDR2 SQIVND (reference sequence). This CDR3 is CASSIDSFSYNEQFF. CDR3 DNA: TGTGCCAGTAGTATTGATAGTTTTTCCTACAATGAGCAGTTCTTC.

V is TRBV19 and J is TRBJ1-4; D might be TRBD1 (5 bases). Germline V lookup: CDR1 LNHDA, CDR2 SQIVND (reference sequence). V shed 2 bases and J shed 6 bases, with 19 bases lying between them. The CDR3 spans 17 residues. CDR3 coding DNA: TGTGCCAGTAGTATACCCAGAGAAGGGGTCCTTCATGAAAAACTGTTTTTT. Protein product: CASSIPREGVLHEKLFF.

Written as DNA, the CDR3 is TGTGCCAGCACCCCCGGGCTAGCGGGAGAGGGGTTCTTC. Translation gives CASTPGLAGEGFF. The chain combines TRBV7-2 with TRBJ2-1; 10 positions agree with TRBD2. The V gene end was trimmed by 7 bases and the J gene end by 15 bases; junction bases not matched to a gene: 12. Germline loops: CDR1 SGHTA, CDR2 FQGNSA. The CDR3 is 13 residues long.

This clone showed up just once. The chain combines TRBV6-5 with TRBJ1-1; TRBD1 matches 7 bases. This CDR3 is 15 amino acids long. The germline CDR1 and CDR2 sequences are MNHEY and SVGAGI. J gave up 4 bases and V 4 bases, and 9 bases lay outside the gene matches. CDR3 amino acids: CASSSLTGLATEAFF. The CDR3 DNA is TGTGCCAGCAGTTCCCTGACAGGGCTGGCCACTGAAGCTTTCTTT.

The chain links TRBV7-6 to TRBJ2-1, with D perhaps matching TRBD1 (5 bases). V was pared by 4 bases and J by 6 bases, with 19 bases between. This CDR3 comprises 16 residues. In germline, CDR1 is SGHVS, CDR2 FNYEAQ. CDR3 DNA sequence: TGTGCCAGCAGCTCGGACATAGACAGTAGGCGCAATGAGCAGTTCTTC. Translation: CASSSDIDSRRNEQFF.

V gene TRBV4-2 combines with J gene TRBJ2-3, with TRBD2 identical over 11 bases. Germline lookup yields CDR1 LGHNA and CDR2 YNFKEQ. Germline trimming cut 3 bases from V and 5 bases from J; bases unmatched to any gene: 7. The CDR3 extends over 16 amino acids. CDR3 DNA: TGTGCCAGCAGCCACGCCTTAGGACTAGCGGGAGATACGCAGTATTTT. Its translation: CASSHALGLAGDTQYF.

For the CDR3, the DNA is TGTGCCAGCAGCGTCGAGCCAGGGGTAGGACTGAGTGACAATGAGCAGTTCTTC. Translated, it gives CASSVEPGVGLSDNEQFF. The chain joins TRBV9 to TRBJ2-1; TRBD1 might be the D (6 bases). The ends were cut back, 2 bases at V and 5 bases at J, with 23 bases in the middle. Per germline, CDR1 SGDLS and CDR2 YYNGEE. The CDR3 is made up of 18 amino acids.

The chain combines TRBV18 with TRBJ2-3; no definite D call. V lost 0 bases, J lost 6 bases, and 7 bases lay in between. Germline V gene sequence: CDR1 KGHSH, CDR2 LQKENI. CDR3 length equals 13 residues. The CDR3 reads CASSPPPQDTQYF. CDR3 nucleotides: TGTGCCAGCTCACCACCACCACAGGATACGCAGTATTTT.

This chain connects TRBV29-1 to TRBJ2-2; 8 nucleotides align to TRBD2. CDR1 and CDR2 from the germline V gene are SQVTM and ANQGSEA. The CDR3 runs 13 residues. After removal of 5 bases from V and 6 bases from J, the junction contained 5 bases not matched to a gene. The DNA for the CDR3 is TGCAGCGTTAAAAGCGGGGGTTCCGGGGAGCTGTTTTTT. Residues: CSVKSGGSGELFF.

The chain combines TRBV7-8 with TRBJ2-1; D is unclear. V was cut by 4 bases and J by 7 bases, with 8 bases left in between. The CDR3 has 12 amino acids. Germline assignment: CDR1 SGHVS and CDR2 FQNEAQ. The CDR3 reads CASSSSGNEQFF. The CDR3 DNA follows: TGTGCCAGCAGCTCTAGTGGAAATGAGCAGTTCTTC.

The chain carries TRBV19 and TRBJ2-7; 10 bases line up with TRBD1. Germline V gene sequence: CDR1 LNHDA, CDR2 SQIVND (reference sequence). The CDR3 runs 15 residues. Trimming at V came to 3 bases and at J to 3 bases, leaving 5 bases not matched to a gene. The CDR3 DNA is TGTGCCAGTAGTATTCGGGACAGGGGTCACTACGAGCAGTACTTC. Residues: CASSIRDRGHYEQYF.

V and J are TRBV19 and TRBJ2-3; 9 positions match TRBD1. After removal of 3 bases from V and 4 bases from J, the junction contained 11 bases not matched to a gene. CDR1 and CDR2 (germline): LNHDA, SQIVND (reference sequence). The CDR3 covers 17 residues. CDR3 sequence reads: CASSIYTRTGDPDTQYF. The CDR3 DNA reads as TGTGCCAGTAGTATCTACACCAGGACAGGGGATCCAGATACGCAGTATTTT.

The V gene is TRBV19, the J gene TRBJ1-4; TRBD1 agrees at 7 bases. V shed 8 bases, J shed 4 bases, and the junction held 7 bases outside the gene matches. Germline CDR1 LNHDA, CDR2 SQIVND (reference sequence). The CDR3 spans 14 residues. In DNA, the CDR3 is TGTGCCAGTTCCTGGACAGGCGGTAATGAAAAACTGTTTTTT. It translates to CASSWTGGNEKLFF. The whole variable domain, filled in from reference TRBV19 and TRBJ1-4, reads DGGITQSPKYLFRKEGQNVTLSCEQNLNHDAMYWYRQDPGQGLRLIYYSQIVNDFQKGDIAEGYSVSREKKESFPLTVTSAQKNPTAFYLCASSWTGGNEKLFFGSGTQLSVL.

This sequence joins TRBV27 and TRBJ1-6; a weak D match, TRBD1 (5 bases). The CDR3 is made up of 14 amino acids. Between the trimmed V and J ends, which lost 3 bases and 10 bases, there was a span of 13 bases. From germline, CDR1 is MNHEY and CDR2 SMNVEV (reference sequence). The CDR3 nucleotides are TGTGCCAGCAGTTTTCAGGGAGGAGGGTCACCCCTCCACTTT. Encoded protein: CASSFQGGGSPLHF.

This clone was detected many times. This rearrangement joins TRBV13 to TRBJ2-5; TRBD1 matches at 10 bases. Germline assignment: CDR1 PRHDT and CDR2 FYEKMQ (reference sequence). V gave up 4 bases and J gave up 4 bases; unmatched junction bases: 6. This CDR3 has 15 amino acids. CDR3: CASSSPWTGGETQYF. CDR3 DNA sequence: TGTGCCAGCAGCTCTCCCTGGACAGGGGGAGAGACCCAGTACTTC. Combining the CDR3 with reference TRBV13 and TRBJ2-5 gives the whole variable domain AAGVIQSPRHLIKEKRETATLKCYPIPRHDTVYWYQQGPGQDPQFLISFYEKMQSDKGSIPDRFSAQQFSDYHSELNMSSLELGDSALYFCASSSPWTGGETQYFGPGTRLLVL.

Here the CDR3 reads CASSEARSGRAVEQYF. Written as DNA, the CDR3 is TGTGCCAGCAGTGAAGCGCGGAGCGGGAGGGCGGTCGAGCAGTACTTC. The chain combines TRBV6-1 with TRBJ2-7, with TRBD2 matching over 10 bases. The ends lost 0 bases at V and 6 bases at J; junction bases unmatched: 8. In germline, CDR1 is MNHNS, CDR2 SASEGT. The length of the CDR3 is 16 residues.

The V gene is TRBV30, the J gene TRBJ2-1; 15 bases map to TRBD2. The ends lost 0 bases at V and 9 bases at J; junction bases unmatched: 24. Germline V gives CDR1 GTSNPN, CDR2 SVGIG (reference sequence). This CDR3 contains 22 residues. This CDR3 is CAWSVSRGRTRTSGRAEGEQFF. CDR3 nucleotides: TGTGCCTGGAGTGTAAGCCGCGGTCGAACGAGGACTAGCGGGAGGGCCGAGGGTGAGCAGTTCTTC.

V gene TRBV7-3 combines with J gene TRBJ2-2; TRBD2 aligns across 11 bases. The CDR3 is made up of 18 amino acids. CDR1 and CDR2 from the germline V gene are SGHTA and FQGTGA. V dropped 1 base and J dropped 4; count of bases not matched to a gene: 8. In nucleotides, the CDR3 is TGTGCCAGCAGCTTAAAGGCTAGCGGGGGGTCATCCACCGGGGAGCTGTTTTTT. This sequence encodes CASSLKASGGSSTGELFF.